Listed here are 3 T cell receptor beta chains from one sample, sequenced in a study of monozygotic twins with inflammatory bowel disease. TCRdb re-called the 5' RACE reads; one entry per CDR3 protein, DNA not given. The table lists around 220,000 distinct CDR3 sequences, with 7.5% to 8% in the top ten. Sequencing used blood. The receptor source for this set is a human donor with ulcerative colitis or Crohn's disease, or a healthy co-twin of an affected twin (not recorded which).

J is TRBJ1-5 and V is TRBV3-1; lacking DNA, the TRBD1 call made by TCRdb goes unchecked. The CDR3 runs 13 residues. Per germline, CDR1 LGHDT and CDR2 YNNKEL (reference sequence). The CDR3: CASSRTGNQPQHF.

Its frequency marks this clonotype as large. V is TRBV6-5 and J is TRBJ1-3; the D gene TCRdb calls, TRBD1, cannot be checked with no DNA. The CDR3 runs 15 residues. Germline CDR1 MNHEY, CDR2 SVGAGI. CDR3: CASSQAAGRGNTIYF.

The CDR3 loop is CASSPRQGSYGYTF. This chain joins TRBV7-2 and TRBJ1-2; TCRdb gives TRBD1 as the D gene, but with no DNA this cannot be confirmed. Per the germline V gene, CDR1 is SGHTA and CDR2 is FQGNSA. The CDR3 runs 14 residues.